These T cell receptor beta chains were read from a single sample in a study of T cell responses to AZD1222 COVID-19 vaccine. The protocol was immunoSEQ multiplex PCR, while the TCRdb copy is restricted to in-frame clones and leaves out a portion. The sample yields fewer than 150,000 clones, roughly 91% seen once. The material was peripheral blood, obtained on day 0 of AZD1222 vaccination. The source of these receptors is an adult in good health. Each CDR3 is given with its conserved first and last residue. A D gene is named only where the DNA matches it firmly. Size values are once, few and many counts, or a class for expanded clones, and some rows have none.

CDR3 length	clone size	V gene	J gene	D gene	CDR3 protein	CDR3 DNA
15	few	TRBV7-6	TRBJ2-7	TRBD2	CASSLELAGGHEQYF	TGTGCCAGCAGCTTAGAACTAGCGGGAGGTCACGAGCAGTACTTC
14	NA	TRBV5-4	TRBJ2-7	TRBD2	CASSLKAGPYEQYF	TGTGCCAGCAGCTTAAAAGCGGGACCCTACGAGCAGTACTTC
15	few	TRBV4-1	TRBJ1-5	TRBD1	CASSVETGGGQPQHF	TGCGCCAGCAGCGTAGAGACAGGGGGCGGACAGCCCCAGCATTTT
15	NA	TRBV4-2	TRBJ2-7	TRBD1	CASSHLTGDLYEQYF	TGTGCCAGCAGCCACTTGACAGGGGACCTCTACGAGCAGTACTTC
15	NA	TRBV7-6	TRBJ1-1	NA	CASSKKTAGNTEAFF	TGTGCCAGCAGCAAGAAAACTGCAGGGAACACTGAAGCTTTCTTT
17	NA	TRBV10-3	TRBJ2-7	TRBD2	CAISEYGLASGGYEQYF	TGTGCCATCAGTGAGTACGGATTGGCTAGCGGGGGATACGAGCAGTACTTC
14	NA	TRBV2	TRBJ1-2	NA	CASTEGQGMFGYTF	TGTGCCAGCACCGAGGGGCAGGGCATGTTTGGCTACACCTTC
13	NA	TRBV28	TRBJ2-7	NA	CASRLLDTREQYF	TGTGCCAGCAGACTACTAGATACGCGCGAGCAGTACTTC
15	NA	TRBV6-5	TRBJ1-1	TRBD1	CASSYSPTGLTEAFF	TGTGCCAGCAGTTACTCACCGACAGGGCTAACTGAAGCTTTCTTT
15	NA	TRBV9	TRBJ1-3	TRBD1	CASSLTGLSGNTIYF	TGTGCCAGCAGCCTGACAGGGCTCTCTGGAAACACCATATATTTT
14	NA	TRBV6-5	TRBJ2-3	NA	CASSMTRDPNTQYF	TGTGCCAGCAGTATGACCCGGGATCCAAATACGCAGTATTTT